Sequencing of this TCR beta chain was carried out in a study of naive and memory T cell subsets. General study findings and limits: The RNA method is potentially sensitive to activation and differentiation changes.

TCR cDNA received a 3' ligated oligonucleotide that carried a UMI. Whole-blood samples were 2 to 3 ml of peripheral blood from healthy adult volunteers. Reverse transcription used DNase-treated unsorted total RNA, aiming for about 1 to 1000 ng. This clonotype was picked up a small number of times. The target antigen is unknown. Four PCR rounds used nested alpha and beta constant region primers plus the SP2 primer. Via MiXCR, TCRdb re-called the 5' RACE reads, giving one row per CDR3 protein. This repertoire shows roughly 60,000 distinct CDR3 sequences, over 7% found once; its top ten account for around 9.7%. CDR3 length: 15 residues. After removal of 1 base from V and 5 bases from J, the junction contained 6 bases not matched to a gene. The germline V gene has CDR1 LGHDT and CDR2 YNNKEL (reference sequence).

The chain recombines TRBV3-1 with TRBJ2-7; 9 bases agree with TRBD1. The sequence was collected from a male donor in good health. The CDR3 region has the DNA TGTGCCAGCAGCCAAGTTACAGGGGGCTGGAACGAGCAGTACTTC. This gives the protein CASSQVTGGWNEQYF.